In its sample, the clone carrying this T cell receptor beta chain was seen a few times. These data originate in a study of blood T cell repertoires in COVID-19. This CDR3 has 16 residues. Looked up from germline, CDR1 is SEHNR and CDR2 is FQNEAQ (reference sequence). The ends lost 3 bases at V and 4 bases at J; junction bases unmatched: 10. TCRdb's copy holds only in-frame clones and misses some; the assay was immunoSEQ multiplex PCR. The table lists tens of thousands of clones, almost 90% of them singletons. The chain recombines TRBV7-9 with TRBJ2-7, with 9 bases matching TRBD2. The sequence was collected from a human donor in a cohort sampled during active COVID-19. The sequenced sample consisted of peripheral blood. In nucleotides, the CDR3 is TGTGCCAGCAGCTTGGATCTAGGACTAGCGAGTTACGAGCAGTACTTC. It translates to CASSLDLGLASYEQYF.